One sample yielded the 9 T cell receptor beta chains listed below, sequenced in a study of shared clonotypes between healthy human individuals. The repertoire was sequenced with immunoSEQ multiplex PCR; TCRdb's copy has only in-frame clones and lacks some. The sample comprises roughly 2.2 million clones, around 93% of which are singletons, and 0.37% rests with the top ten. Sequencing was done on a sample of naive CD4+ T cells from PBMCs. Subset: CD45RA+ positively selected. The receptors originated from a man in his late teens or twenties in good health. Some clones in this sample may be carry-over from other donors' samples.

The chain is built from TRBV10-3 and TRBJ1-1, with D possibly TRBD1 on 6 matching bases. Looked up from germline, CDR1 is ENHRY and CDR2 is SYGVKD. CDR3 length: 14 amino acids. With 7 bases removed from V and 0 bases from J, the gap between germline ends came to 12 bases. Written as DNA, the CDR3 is TGTGCCATCACGGGGACACGGGTGAACACTGAAGCTTTCTTT. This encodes CAITGTRVNTEAFF.

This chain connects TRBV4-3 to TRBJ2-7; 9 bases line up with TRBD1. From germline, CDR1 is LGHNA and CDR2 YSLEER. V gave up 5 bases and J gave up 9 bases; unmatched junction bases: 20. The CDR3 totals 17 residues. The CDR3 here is CASSFTRPGQGTIGQYF. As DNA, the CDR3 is TGCGCCAGCAGCTTCACGAGACCGGGACAGGGCACAATCGGGCAGTACTTC.

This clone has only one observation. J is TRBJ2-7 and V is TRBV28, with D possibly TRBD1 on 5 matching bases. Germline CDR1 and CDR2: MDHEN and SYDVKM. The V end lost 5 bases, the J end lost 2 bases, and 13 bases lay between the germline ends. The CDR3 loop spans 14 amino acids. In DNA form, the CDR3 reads TGTGCCAGCAGTAACACTGGGGCCACCTACGAGCAGTACTTC. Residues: CASSNTGATYEQYF.

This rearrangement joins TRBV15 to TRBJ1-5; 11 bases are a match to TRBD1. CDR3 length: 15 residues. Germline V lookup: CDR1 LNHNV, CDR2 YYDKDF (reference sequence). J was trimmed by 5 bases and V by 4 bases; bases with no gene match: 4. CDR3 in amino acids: CATSTGDRGYQPQHF. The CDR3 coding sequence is TGTGCCACCAGCACAGGGGACAGGGGGTATCAGCCCCAGCATTTT.

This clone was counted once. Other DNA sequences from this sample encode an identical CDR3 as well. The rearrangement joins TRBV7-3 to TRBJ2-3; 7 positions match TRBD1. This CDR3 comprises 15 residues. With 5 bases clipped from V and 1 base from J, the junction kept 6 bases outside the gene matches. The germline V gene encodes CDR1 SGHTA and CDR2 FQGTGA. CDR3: CASSLDRARTDTQYF. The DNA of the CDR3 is TGTGCCAGCAGCCTCGACAGGGCTCGCACAGATACGCAGTATTTT.

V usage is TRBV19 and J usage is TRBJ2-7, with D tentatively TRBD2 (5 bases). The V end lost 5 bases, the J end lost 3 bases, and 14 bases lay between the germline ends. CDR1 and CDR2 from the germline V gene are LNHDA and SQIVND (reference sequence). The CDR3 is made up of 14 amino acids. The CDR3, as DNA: TGTGCCAGTAGTGCGACGGGAATTTACTACGAGCAGTACTTC. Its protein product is CASSATGIYYEQYF.

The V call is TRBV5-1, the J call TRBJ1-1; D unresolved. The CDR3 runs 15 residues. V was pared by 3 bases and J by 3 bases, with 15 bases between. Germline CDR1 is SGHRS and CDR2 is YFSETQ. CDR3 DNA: TGCGCCAGCAGCTCCGGCGGGGTTCAGGACACTGAAGCTTTCTTT. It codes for CASSSGGVQDTEAFF.

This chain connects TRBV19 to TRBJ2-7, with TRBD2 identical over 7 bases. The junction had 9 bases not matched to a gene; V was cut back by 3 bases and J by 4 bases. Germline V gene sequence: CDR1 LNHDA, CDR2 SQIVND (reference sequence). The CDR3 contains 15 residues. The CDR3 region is CASSIFGGTPYEQYF. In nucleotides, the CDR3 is TGTGCCAGTAGTATTTTCGGGGGGACCCCTTACGAGCAGTACTTC.

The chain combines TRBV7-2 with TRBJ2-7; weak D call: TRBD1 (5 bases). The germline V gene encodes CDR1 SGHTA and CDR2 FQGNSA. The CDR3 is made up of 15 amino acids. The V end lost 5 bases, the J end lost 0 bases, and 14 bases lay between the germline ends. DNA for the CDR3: TGTGCCAGCAGCCCCCGGACACTGAGCTCCTACGAGCAGTACTTC. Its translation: CASSPRTLSSYEQYF.